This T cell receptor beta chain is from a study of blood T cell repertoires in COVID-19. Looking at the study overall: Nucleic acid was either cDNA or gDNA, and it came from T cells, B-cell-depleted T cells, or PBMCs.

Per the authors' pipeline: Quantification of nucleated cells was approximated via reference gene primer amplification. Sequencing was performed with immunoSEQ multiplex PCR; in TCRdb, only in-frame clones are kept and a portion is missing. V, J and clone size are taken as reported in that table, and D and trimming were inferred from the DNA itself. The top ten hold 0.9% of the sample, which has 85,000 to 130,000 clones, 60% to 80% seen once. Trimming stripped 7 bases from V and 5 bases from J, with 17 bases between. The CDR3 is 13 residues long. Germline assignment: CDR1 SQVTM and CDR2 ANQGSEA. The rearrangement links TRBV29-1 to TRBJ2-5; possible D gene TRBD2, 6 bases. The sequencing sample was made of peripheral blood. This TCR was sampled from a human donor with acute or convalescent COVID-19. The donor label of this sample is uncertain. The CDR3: CSAAGGALETQYF. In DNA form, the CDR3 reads TGCAGCGCCGCCGGAGGGGCGTTGGAGACCCAGTACTTC.